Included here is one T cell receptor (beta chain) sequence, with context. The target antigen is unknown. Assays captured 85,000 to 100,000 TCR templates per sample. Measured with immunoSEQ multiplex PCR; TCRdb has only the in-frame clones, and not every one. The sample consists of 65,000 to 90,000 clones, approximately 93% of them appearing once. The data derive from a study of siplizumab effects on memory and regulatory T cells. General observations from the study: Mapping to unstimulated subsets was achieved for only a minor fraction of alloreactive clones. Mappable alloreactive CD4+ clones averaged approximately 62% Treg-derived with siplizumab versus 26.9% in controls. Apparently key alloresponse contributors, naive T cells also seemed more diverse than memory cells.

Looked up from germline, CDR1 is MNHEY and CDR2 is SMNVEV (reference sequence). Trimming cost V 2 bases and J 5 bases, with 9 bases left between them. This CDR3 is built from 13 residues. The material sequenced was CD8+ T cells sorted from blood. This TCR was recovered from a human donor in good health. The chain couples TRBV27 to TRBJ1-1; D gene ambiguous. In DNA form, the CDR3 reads TGTGCCAGCAGTTTAACGGTCTCGACTGAAGCTTTCTTT. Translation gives CASSLTVSTEAFF.